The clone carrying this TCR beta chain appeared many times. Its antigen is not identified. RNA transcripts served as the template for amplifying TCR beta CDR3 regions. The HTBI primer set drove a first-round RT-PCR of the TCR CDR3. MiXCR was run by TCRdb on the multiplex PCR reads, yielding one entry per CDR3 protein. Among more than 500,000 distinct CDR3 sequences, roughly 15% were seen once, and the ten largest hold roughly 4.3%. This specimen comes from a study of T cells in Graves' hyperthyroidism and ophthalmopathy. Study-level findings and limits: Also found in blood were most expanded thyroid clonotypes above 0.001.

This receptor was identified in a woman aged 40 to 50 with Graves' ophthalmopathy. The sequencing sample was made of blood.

The CDR3 here is CASSHSPNQPQHF. DNA of the CDR3: TGTGCCAGCAGCCACTCTCCCAATCAGCCCCAGCATTTT. The V gene is TRBV6-5, the J gene TRBJ1-5; no reliable D call. The germline gives CDR1 MNHEY, CDR2 SVGAGI. The CDR3 has 13 amino acids. Trimming stripped 6 bases from V and 3 bases from J, with 9 bases between.